This T cell receptor beta chain was retrieved from a study of CD4+ T cells in melanoma. Overall study results and limits: A reported correlation linked neoantigen-specific CD4+ T cells to CD8+, macrophage and B cell function.

A single count supports this clone. What it binds is not known. The CDR3 totals 16 residues. Trimming took 8 bases from V and 7 from J; bases not matched to a gene: 18. Germline V gene sequence: CDR1 MGHRA, CDR2 YSYEKL. The repertoire was sequenced with immunoSEQ multiplex PCR; TCRdb's copy has only in-frame clones and lacks some. The sample holds 6,000 to 8,000 clones, about three fifths seen once. Sequencing was performed on cells from a culture (not recorded whether cultured in vitro). The receptor's source is a human donor with melanoma. The chain uses TRBV4-1 and TRBJ1-2; 8 positions agree with TRBD1. CDR3 bases: TGCGCCAGCCGCCGGACAGGGAGGCTTCAAGGTGGTGGCTACACCTTC. This translates into CASRRTGRLQGGGYTF.